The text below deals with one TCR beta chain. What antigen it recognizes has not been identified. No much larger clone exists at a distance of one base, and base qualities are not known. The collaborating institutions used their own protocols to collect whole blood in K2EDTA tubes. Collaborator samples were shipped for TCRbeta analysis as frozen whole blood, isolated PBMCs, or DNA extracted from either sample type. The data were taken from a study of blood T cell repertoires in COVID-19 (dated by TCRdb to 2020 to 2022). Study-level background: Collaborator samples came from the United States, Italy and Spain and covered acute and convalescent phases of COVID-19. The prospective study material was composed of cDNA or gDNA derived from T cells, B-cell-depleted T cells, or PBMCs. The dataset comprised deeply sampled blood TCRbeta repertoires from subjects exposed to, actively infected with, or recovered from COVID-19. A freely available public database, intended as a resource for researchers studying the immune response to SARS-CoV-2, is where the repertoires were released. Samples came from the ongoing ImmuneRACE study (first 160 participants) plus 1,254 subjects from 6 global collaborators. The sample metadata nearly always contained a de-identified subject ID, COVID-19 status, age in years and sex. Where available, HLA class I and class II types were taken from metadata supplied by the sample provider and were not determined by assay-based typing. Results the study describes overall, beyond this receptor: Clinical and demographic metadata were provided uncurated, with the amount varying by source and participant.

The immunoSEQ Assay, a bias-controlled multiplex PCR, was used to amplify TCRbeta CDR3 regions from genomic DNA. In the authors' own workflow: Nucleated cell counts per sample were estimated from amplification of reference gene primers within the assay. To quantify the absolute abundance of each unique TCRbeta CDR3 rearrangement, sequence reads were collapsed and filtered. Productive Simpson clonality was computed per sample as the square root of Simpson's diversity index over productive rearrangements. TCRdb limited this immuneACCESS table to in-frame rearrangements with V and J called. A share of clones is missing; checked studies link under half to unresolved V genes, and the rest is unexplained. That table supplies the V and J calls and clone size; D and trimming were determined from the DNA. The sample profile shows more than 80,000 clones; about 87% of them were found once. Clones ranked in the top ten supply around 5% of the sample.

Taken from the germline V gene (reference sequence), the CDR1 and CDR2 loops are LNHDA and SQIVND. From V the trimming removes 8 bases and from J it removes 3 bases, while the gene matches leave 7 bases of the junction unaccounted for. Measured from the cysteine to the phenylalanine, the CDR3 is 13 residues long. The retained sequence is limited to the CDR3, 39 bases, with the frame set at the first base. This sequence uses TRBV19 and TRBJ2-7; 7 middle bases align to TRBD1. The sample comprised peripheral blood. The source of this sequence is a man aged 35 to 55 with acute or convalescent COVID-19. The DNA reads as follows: TGTGCCAGTCGACGGACAGGTAACTACGAGCAGTACTTC. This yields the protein CASRRTGNYEQYF.